This T cell receptor (beta chain) was observed in a study of healthy donors' naive CD4 and CD8 T cells. Starting from 500 ng of total RNA, TCR libraries were made with linear amplification. One entry per CDR3 protein results from TCRdb running MiXCR on the reads. The profile shows 150,000 to 200,000 distinct CDR3 sequences, 65% to 75% of them singletons. There are 12 residues in the CDR3. The V gene end was trimmed by 7 bases and the J gene end by 15 bases; junction bases not matched to a gene: 12. Germline V gene sequence: CDR1 SQVTM, CDR2 ANQGSEA. The chain recombines TRBV29-1 with TRBJ2-1, with 10 nucleotides matching TRBD2. This receptor was obtained from a pool of human donors in good health; the sample pools cells from several healthy donors. Sequencing used naive CD4+ and CD8+ T cells sorted from blood, pooled from several donors. As DNA, the CDR3 is TGCAGCGCTGTTCGGCTAGCGGGAGACTGGTTCTTC. Amino acid sequence: CSAVRLAGDWFF.